This T cell receptor (beta chain) was found in a study of metastatic and nonmetastatic thyroid tumors. Study at large: Peripheral blood and tumor or nodule samples from malignant and benign thyroid patients were compared. General study findings and limits: According to reports, the diversity of TCR beta was significantly higher in malignant thyroid tumors than in benign nodules, and this held in both blood and tumor samples.

About this clone itself: The antigen remains unidentified. This may be a read error, as it is one base from a much larger clone. Other DNA sequences of this sample code for an identical CDR3.

Every patient was untreated before thyroid surgery. In the source study's methods: Building a distant-metastasis classifier for papillary thyroid cancer drew on CDR3 differences across clinicopathological groups. With MiXCR, TCRdb called clones anew from the PCR reads. These V and J calls derive from TCRdb rather than the authors' analysis. The sample gives about 62,000 clones, just over 4% of which show up once; around 22% is in the top ten. This clonotype was sampled from a female donor with papillary thyroid cancer or a benign thyroid nodule (not recorded which). Some clones in this sample may be carry-over from other donors' samples. The sample consisted of blood.

CDR3 in amino acids: CASSLGEGRNIQYF. CDR3 sequence (DNA): TGCGCCAGCAGCTTGGGTGAGGGGAGAAACATTCAGTACTTC. V usage is TRBV5-1 and J usage is TRBJ2-4, with D perhaps being TRBD1 or TRBD2 (5 bases each). V was clipped by 0 bases and J by 6 bases, with 10 bases between them. The CDR3 is 14 amino acids. Germline lookup yields CDR1 SGHRS and CDR2 YFSETQ.